The 31 T cell receptor beta chains below come from one sample, sequenced in a study of identical twins. TCRdb recomputed calls from the 5' RACE reads with MiXCR, one row per CDR3 protein. The sample holds 1.5 million to 2 million distinct CDR3 sequences, around a third seen once. Sample: cord blood. These receptors all stem from a newborn girl in good health.

V gene TRBV5-1 combines with J gene TRBJ1-2; D not certain. The V and J ends lost 0 bases and 9 bases respectively, with 12 bases between them. Germline CDR1 SGHRS, CDR2 YFSETQ. The CDR3 extends over 13 amino acids. The CDR3 nucleotides are TGCGCCAGCAGCTTGGGGAGGGATCAGCGCTACACCTTC. The encoded protein is CASSLGRDQRYTF.

This clonotype was seen a few times. The J gene is TRBJ1-2, the V gene TRBV10-3, with a tentative D call TRBD1 (5 bases). The CDR3 spans 14 residues. In germline, CDR1 is ENHRY, CDR2 SYGVKD. Trimming removed 2 bases from V and 4 bases from J, with 11 bases in between. The DNA for the CDR3 is TGTGCCATCAGTGAGGCCAGGGCGACCTATGGCTACACCTTC. The encoded protein is CAISEARATYGYTF.

A few counts support this clonotype. The chain joins TRBV28 to TRBJ2-7; 9 nucleotides align to TRBD1. Germline CDR1 reads MDHEN; CDR2 reads SYDVKM. The J segment lost 7 bases and the V segment lost 1 base, leaving 11 bases of the junction unmatched. The CDR3 runs 16 residues. CDR3: CASSLYAGTGLGEQYF. In nucleotides, the CDR3 is TGTGCCAGCAGTTTATACGCGGGGACAGGGTTGGGAGAGCAGTACTTC.

The CDR3 loop reads CASSPNPIKGTQYF. The CDR3 DNA reads TGTGCCAGCAGCCCAAATCCGATAAAGGGGACCCAGTACTTC. The rearrangement joins TRBV7-2 to TRBJ2-5; D gene uncertain. Per the germline V gene, CDR1 is SGHTA and CDR2 is FQGNSA. This CDR3 is built from 14 residues. Trimming stripped 5 bases from V and 7 bases from J, with 17 bases between. Supplemented by reference TRBV7-2 and TRBJ2-5, the full variable domain reads GAGVSQSPSNKVTEKGKDVELRCDPISGHTALYWYRQSLGQGLEFLIYFQGNSAPDKSGLPSDRFSAERTGGSVSTLTIQRTQQEDSAVYLCASSPNPIKGTQYFGPGTRLLVL.

This chain connects TRBV20-1 to TRBJ1-5, with 9 bases identical to TRBD1. Germline loops: CDR1 DFQATT, CDR2 SNEGSKA (reference sequence). Trimming cost V 5 bases and J 3 bases; bases outside gene matches: 8. There are 15 residues in the CDR3. CDR3 residues: CSAPGTGRNNQPQHF. CDR3 DNA sequence: TGCAGTGCTCCCGGGACAGGGAGAAACAATCAGCCCCAGCATTTT.

This clonotype appeared once. The chain couples TRBV20-1 to TRBJ1-1; D unclear. Trimming left V 2 bases short and J 4 bases short, with 14 bases between. The CDR3 consists of 14 residues. CDR1 DFQATT and CDR2 SNEGSKA come from the germline V gene (reference sequence). The CDR3 DNA is TGCAGTGCTAGAAGGGTGAGACGTTTCACTGAAGCTTTCTTT. The encoded protein is CSARRVRRFTEAFF.

This clonotype showed up just a few times. This sequence joins TRBV20-1 and TRBJ2-7; TRBD1 is a possible D gene (6 bases). CDR3 length: 13 residues. V lost 5 bases to trimming and J lost 0 bases, with 11 bases between them. From germline, CDR1 is DFQATT and CDR2 SNEGSKA (reference sequence). CDR3 amino acids: CSASLGHSYEQYF. As DNA, the CDR3 is TGCAGTGCTTCCTTGGGACACTCCTACGAGCAGTACTTC.

This clonotype appeared a few times. The rearrangement joins TRBV4-2 to TRBJ2-1; 14 nucleotides agree with TRBD2. V was clipped by 0 bases and J by 0 bases; unmatched bases: 16. Germline CDR1 and CDR2: LGHNA and YNFKEQ. The CDR3 has 23 residues. The CDR3 nucleotides read TGTGCCAGCAGCCAAGAGCAGAGATCTTTTTGGACTAGCGGGAGGAGCTCCTACAATGAGCAGTTCTTC. Its translation: CASSQEQRSFWTSGRSSYNEQFF.

At least ten counts were recorded for this clonotype. This chain uses TRBV5-1 with TRBJ1-2; 7 bases agree with TRBD1. The CDR3 consists of 15 residues. The trim removed 4 bases at V and 5 bases at J, leaving 11 bases unmatched. Germline V CDR1 and CDR2: SGHRS, YFSETQ. CDR3 sequence reads: CASSPTGVRLYGYTF. The CDR3 DNA is TGCGCCAGCAGCCCAACAGGGGTTCGACTATATGGCTACACCTTC. The full variable domain, in which reference TRBV5-1 and TRBJ1-2 provide the parts outside the CDR3, is KAGVTQTPRYLIKTRGQQVTLSCSPISGHRSVSWYQQTPGQGLQFLFEYFSETQRNKGNFPGRFSGRQFSNSRSEMNVSTLELGDSALYLCASSPTGVRLYGYTFGSGTRLTVV.

The rearrangement links TRBV5-1 to TRBJ2-1, with D possibly matching TRBD2 (6 bases). Germline-derived CDR1 and CDR2 are SGHRS and YFSETQ. The CDR3 totals 14 residues. V lost 1 base and J 8 bases, leaving 13 bases between the germline ends. CDR3 protein: CASSLKGGADEQFF. The CDR3 nucleotides are TGCGCCAGCAGCTTGAAAGGCGGGGCTGATGAGCAGTTCTTC.

On this clonotype: Since a much larger clone is just one base distant, this may be a read error. The rearrangement uses TRBV10-3 and TRBJ2-1; 9 bases are a match to TRBD1. This CDR3 has 18 residues. Germline V gene data show CDR1 as ENHRY and CDR2 as SYGVKD. V was clipped by 2 bases and J by 2 bases; unmatched bases: 10. The chain's CDR3 is CAISEPGQGVTTYNEQFF. The DNA of the CDR3 is TGTGCCATCAGTGAGCCGGGACAGGGCGTCACCACCTACAATGAGCAGTTCTTC.

This chain links TRBV7-9 with TRBJ1-1, with TRBD1 matching 11 bases. From germline, CDR1 is SEHNR and CDR2 FQNEAQ (reference sequence). The V gene end was trimmed by 4 bases and the J gene end by 4 bases; junction bases not matched to a gene: 5. This CDR3 comprises 15 residues. CDR3 amino acids: CASSSTGTGGTEAFF. CDR3 in DNA: TGTGCCAGCAGCTCTACCGGGACAGGGGGCACTGAAGCTTTCTTT.

Ten or more counts support this clonotype. The chain recombines TRBV29-1 with TRBJ2-7; TRBD2 agrees at 9 bases. CDR3 size: 15 residues. CDR1 SQVTM and CDR2 ANQGSEA come from the germline V gene. J lost 1 base, V lost 1 base, and 5 bases had no gene match. CDR3: CSVEVRSGSSYEQYF. For the CDR3, the DNA is TGCAGCGTTGAAGTGCGTAGCGGGAGTTCCTACGAGCAGTACTTC.

The sample holds a few counts of this clonotype. V gene TRBV3-1 combines with J gene TRBJ2-5; D might be TRBD2 (6 bases). Between the trimmed V and J ends, which lost 2 bases and 5 bases, there was a span of 12 bases. Germline CDR1 and CDR2: LGHDT and YNNKEL (reference sequence). The CDR3 is 14 residues long. CDR3 DNA: TGTGCCAGCAGCCAATTAGCGGCGGACGAGACCCAGTACTTC. Translation: CASSQLAADETQYF.

This chain joins TRBV6-5 and TRBJ2-3; TRBD2 agrees at 7 bases. CDR3 length equals 15 residues. Germline values: CDR1 MNHEY, CDR2 SVGAGI. J was trimmed by 6 bases and V by 2 bases; bases with no gene match: 8. CDR3 region: CASSYVAGVMDTQYF. The CDR3 DNA reads TGTGCCAGCAGTTACGTGGCGGGAGTTATGGATACGCAGTATTTT.

CDR3 sequence: CASSEGIARGHNEQFF. Here the CDR3 DNA reads TGTGCCAGCAGTGAAGGGATAGCTAGGGGACACAATGAGCAGTTCTTC. The chain joins TRBV6-1 to TRBJ2-1; D may correspond to TRBD1 or TRBD2 (5 bases each). The CDR3 contains 16 residues. Germline V gene data show CDR1 as MNHNS and CDR2 as SASEGT. Deletions cut 1 base from V and 5 bases from J, with 15 bases between.

CDR3 DNA sequence: TGCAGTGCTAGAGAAAGACAGGGGTACTCCTACGAGCAGTACTTC. This gives the protein CSARERQGYSYEQYF. This sequence joins TRBV20-1 and TRBJ2-7, with 8 bases identical to TRBD1. J was trimmed by 0 bases and V by 0 bases; bases with no gene match: 4. The CDR3 spans 15 residues. Germline-derived CDR1 and CDR2 are DFQATT and SNEGSKA (reference sequence).

This clonotype was counted only a few times. The chain has TRBV11-2 and TRBJ2-7, with 8 bases fitting TRBD1. The length of the CDR3 is 15 residues. The junction had 10 bases not matched to a gene; V was cut back by 6 bases and J by 3 bases. Germline V lookup: CDR1 SGHAT, CDR2 FQNNGV. The CDR3 DNA reads TGTGCCAGCAGGGTTGGACAGGGTATGCGCTACGAGCAGTACTTC. Translation: CASRVGQGMRYEQYF.

This chain joins TRBV3-1 and TRBJ1-5; 9 bases fit TRBD1. The length of the CDR3 is 16 residues. From germline, CDR1 is LGHDT and CDR2 YNNKEL (reference sequence). V dropped 1 base and J dropped 6; count of bases not matched to a gene: 7. The CDR3 loop is CASSQGRGQGSQPQHF. CDR3 in DNA: TGTGCCAGCAGCCAAGGTCGGGGACAGGGCAGTCAGCCCCAGCATTTT.

This sequence joins TRBV5-1 and TRBJ1-6; D may be TRBD1 (6 bases). Germline loops: CDR1 SGHRS, CDR2 YFSETQ. Deletions cut 7 bases from V and 3 bases from J, with 8 bases between. The CDR3 covers 13 residues. For the CDR3, the DNA is TGCGCCAGCGGGACACACTATAATTCACCCCTCCACTTT. Translated, it gives CASGTHYNSPLHF.

This clonotype was counted at least ten times. The chain recombines TRBV10-3 with TRBJ2-3; D unclear. The CDR3 spans 13 residues. V was cut by 6 bases and J by 6 bases, with 13 bases left in between. The germline V gene encodes CDR1 ENHRY and CDR2 SYGVKD. CDR3 nucleotide sequence: TGTGCCATCAGAGTCATCCCCGGCGATACGCAGTATTTT. Encoded protein: CAIRVIPGDTQYF.

This clonotype appeared a few times. This rearrangement joins TRBV9 to TRBJ2-3; 16 nucleotides match TRBD2. This CDR3 has 20 residues. Germline CDR1 reads SGDLS; CDR2 reads YYNGEE. After removal of 0 bases from V and 0 bases from J, the junction contained 7 bases not matched to a gene. The CDR3 DNA sequence: TGTGCCAGCAGCGTAGGATTCGGGACTAGCGGGGGGGCAAGCACAGATACGCAGTATTTT. This sequence encodes CASSVGFGTSGGASTDTQYF.

At least ten counts were recorded for this clonotype. The genes are TRBV5-1 and TRBJ2-7; no reliable D call. Trimming took 5 bases from V and 2 from J, leaving 11 bases between them. The germline CDR1 and CDR2 sequences are SGHRS and YFSETQ. This CDR3 contains 13 residues. As DNA, the CDR3 is TGCGCCAGCAGTATTTCAGGAGCCTACGAGCAGTACTTC. Translation gives CASSISGAYEQYF. The full variable domain, completed using reference TRBV5-1 and TRBJ2-7, is KAGVTQTPRYLIKTRGQQVTLSCSPISGHRSVSWYQQTPGQGLQFLFEYFSETQRNKGNFPGRFSGRQFSNSRSEMNVSTLELGDSALYLCASSISGAYEQYFGPGTRLTVT.

This clonotype was observed a handful of times. The chain uses TRBV4-1 and TRBJ2-3, with D tentatively TRBD1 or TRBD2 (5 bases each). Trimming stripped 4 bases from V and 4 bases from J, with 18 bases between. This CDR3 comprises 16 residues. Germline V gives CDR1 MGHRA, CDR2 YSYEKL. CDR3 sequence (DNA): TGCGCCAGCAGCCCTGGGGGTCGGATCTCCCCAGATACGCAGTATTTT. Its translation is CASSPGGRISPDTQYF.

There are a few counts of this clonotype. This chain uses TRBV21-1 with TRBJ2-3. TRBV21-1 is a known pseudogene. The CDR3 is 11 residues long. CDR3 coding DNA: TGTGCCAGCAGCAAAGTGCATACGCAGTATTTT. Protein: CASSKVHTQYF.

The chain links TRBV12-3 or TRBV12-4 to TRBJ2-5; perhaps TRBD2 as D (7 bases). The J call is uncertain, as TRBJ2-7 better fits the DNA end. This CDR3 region has 14 residues. The CDR3 nucleotides read TGTGCCAGCAGTTTCGGGCGGGGGCTGGACGAGCAGTACTTC. This sequence encodes CASSFGRGLDEQYF.

This clonotype was seen at least ten times. The V call is TRBV6-6, the J call TRBJ1-2; D may be TRBD1 (5 bases). This CDR3 has 15 amino acids. V dropped 3 bases and J dropped 2 bases, with 13 bases sitting between them. Per germline, CDR1 MNHNY and CDR2 SVGAGI (reference sequence). DNA of the CDR3: TGTGCCAGCAGTTATATCCCCCGGGACAACTATGGCTACACCTTC. Its protein product is CASSYIPRDNYGYTF.

This clonotype was seen more than once but under ten times. This chain uses TRBV12-5 with TRBJ2-6; no firm D call. Germline V lookup: CDR1 LGHNT, CDR2 FRNRAP. V lost 1 base to trimming and J lost 0 bases, with 4 bases between them. This CDR3 comprises 15 residues. CDR3 protein: CASGLDSSGANVLTF. CDR3 DNA: TGTGCTAGTGGTTTGGACAGCTCTGGGGCCAACGTCCTGACTTTC.

The sample holds one count of this clonotype. The chain is built from TRBV5-1 and TRBJ2-2; unclear D gene. The CDR3 is 13 residues long. V lost 3 bases to trimming and J lost 5 bases, with 8 bases between them. CDR1 and CDR2 (germline): SGHRS, YFSETQ. The CDR3 DNA reads TGCGCCAGCAGCTCAAAGGAGACCGGGGAGCTGTTTTTT. Amino acid sequence: CASSSKETGELFF.

A remark on this clonotype: This may be a read error: a much more frequent sequence differs by one nucleotide. The V call is TRBV21-1, the J call TRBJ2-7. TRBV21-1 is shown as a pseudogene. CDR3 length: 10 residues. This chain's CDR3 is CASNTYEQYF. CDR3 bases: TGTGCCAGCAACACCTACGAGCAGTACTTC.

The chain recombines TRBV4-1 with TRBJ2-4, with TRBD2 as a possible D gene (7 bases). From germline, CDR1 is MGHRA and CDR2 YSYEKL. The CDR3 is 19 residues long. V gave up 0 bases and J gave up 1 base, with 19 bases separating them. The CDR3 protein is CASSQDGHREGTAKNIQYF. The CDR3, as DNA: TGCGCCAGCAGCCAAGATGGGCACAGGGAGGGTACTGCCAAAAACATTCAGTACTTC.